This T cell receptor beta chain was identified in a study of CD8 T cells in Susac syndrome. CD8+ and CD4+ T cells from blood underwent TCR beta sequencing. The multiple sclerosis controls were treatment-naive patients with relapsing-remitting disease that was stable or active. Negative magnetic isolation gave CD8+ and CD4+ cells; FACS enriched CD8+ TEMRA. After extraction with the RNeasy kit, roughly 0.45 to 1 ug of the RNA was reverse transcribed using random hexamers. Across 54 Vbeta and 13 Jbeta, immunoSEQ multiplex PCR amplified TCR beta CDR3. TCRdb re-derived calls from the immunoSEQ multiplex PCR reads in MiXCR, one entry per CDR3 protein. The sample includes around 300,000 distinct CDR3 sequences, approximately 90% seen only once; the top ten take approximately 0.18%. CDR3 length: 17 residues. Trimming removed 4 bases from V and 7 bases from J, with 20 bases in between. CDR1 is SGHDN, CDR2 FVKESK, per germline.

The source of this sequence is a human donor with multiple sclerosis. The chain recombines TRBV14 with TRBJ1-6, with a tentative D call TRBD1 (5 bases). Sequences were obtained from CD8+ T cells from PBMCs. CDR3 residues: CASSLPPVGTGNSPLHF. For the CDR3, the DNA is TGTGCCAGCAGCCTCCCTCCGGTGGGGACGGGGAATTCACCCCTCCACTTT.